This record looks at one TCR beta chain sequence and its context. Assay: immunoSEQ multiplex PCR; the TCRdb copy retains only in-frame clones and omits some. Of over a million clones detected, about 80% appear once; the ten largest clones hold around 0.61%. This CDR3 contains 11 residues. The V gene's germline CDR1 is MNHNS and CDR2 SASEGT. V dropped 7 bases and J dropped 4 bases, with 7 bases sitting between them. This sample was included in a study of shared clonotypes between healthy human individuals. Sequenced sample: memory CD4+ T cells from PBMCs. Subset described: CD45RA-negative fraction. V gene TRBV6-1 combines with J gene TRBJ1-1; D remains ambiguous. The receptor was derived from a man younger than 30 in good health. Some clones in this sample may be carry-over from other donors' samples. CDR3 in amino acids: CASNLSTEAFF. In nucleotides, the CDR3 is TGTGCCAGCAATCTGAGCACTGAAGCTTTCTTT.